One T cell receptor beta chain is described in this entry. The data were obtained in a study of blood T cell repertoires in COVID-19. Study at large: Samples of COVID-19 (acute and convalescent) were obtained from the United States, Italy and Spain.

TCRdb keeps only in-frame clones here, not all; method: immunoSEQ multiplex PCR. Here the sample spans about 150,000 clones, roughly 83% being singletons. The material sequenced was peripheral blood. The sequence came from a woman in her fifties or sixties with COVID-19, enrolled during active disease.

CDR3 protein: CASSTTAYTGELFF. In nucleotides, the CDR3 is TGTGCCAGCTCTACGACAGCATACACCGGGGAGCTGTTTTTT. This chain joins TRBV18 and TRBJ2-2; possible D gene TRBD1, 5 bases. Germline CDR1 is KGHSH and CDR2 is LQKENI. The CDR3 covers 14 residues. Deletions cut 6 bases from V and 3 bases from J, with 11 bases between.